This TCR beta chain was sequenced in a study of radiotherapy plus CTLA-4 blockade in lung cancer. The study gave focal radiation plus ipilimumab CTLA-4 blockade to patients with chemo-refractory metastatic non-small-cell lung cancer. V was trimmed by 5 bases and J by 6 bases, leaving 11 bases between them. From germline, CDR1 is SGHRS and CDR2 YFSETQ. CDR3 size: 12 residues. Study-wide points: Blood-borne expansion of tumor-derived TCR clones followed radiotherapy plus ipilimumab.

Note on this clone: What it binds is unknown.

Assay used: immunoSEQ multiplex PCR; TCRdb lists only in-frame clones, some missing. The sample lists 90,000 or so clones, approximately 83% occurring once. The rearrangement uses TRBV5-1 and TRBJ1-2; the D gene is possibly TRBD1 (5 bases). The receptor comes from a human donor with non-small cell lung cancer who had a partial response to radiotherapy plus ipilimumab. Material: peripheral blood, obtained from a patient treated with radiotherapy plus ipilimumab. In DNA form, the CDR3 reads TGCGCCAGCAGAGCGTCGGGGGATGGCTACACCTTC. It codes for CASRASGDGYTF.